The 20 T cell receptor beta chains in this list originate from one sample, sequenced in a study of circulating and synovial CD4+ cells in juvenile arthritis (dated by TCRdb to 2013 to 2016). The library was prepared using the immunoSEQ multiplex PCR assay. This is the immuneACCESS table as TCRdb keeps it, with only in-frame sequences that have V and J called. A part of the clones is gone; compared with another copy, unresolved V genes explain less than half, and the rest is unexplained. Recorded for this sample are around 32,000 clones; 90% to 95% of them occurred a single time. Of the sample, roughly 0.69% is held by the ten largest clones. Specimen: CD4+ T cells from blood. These receptors were taken from a human donor with juvenile idiopathic arthritis.

This clone was seen just once. The rearrangement uses TRBV9 and TRBJ1-5, with 8 bases that match TRBD1. Germline loops: CDR1 SGDLS, CDR2 YYNGEE. This CDR3 spans 16 amino acids. V lost 5 bases, J lost 5 bases, and 12 bases stayed unmatched. The chain's CDR3 is CASRVSRTGSHQPQHF. DNA of the CDR3: TGTGCCAGCAGGGTTTCCCGGACAGGGTCCCATCAGCCCCAGCATTTT.

The genes are TRBV29-1 and TRBJ1-2, with D perhaps matching TRBD1 (5 bases). V lost 7 bases and J lost 3, with 9 bases in between. CDR1 and CDR2 (germline): SQVTM, ANQGSEA. This CDR3 contains 11 residues. The CDR3: CSGGGDYGYTF. In DNA, the CDR3 is TGCAGCGGCGGGGGGGACTATGGCTACACCTTC.

The chain joins TRBV21-1 to TRBJ2-1; TRBD2, the table's D call, was not compared with the DNA. TRBV21-1 is deemed a pseudogene. This CDR3 is built from 17 residues. The DNA for the CDR3 is TGTGCCAGCAGCAAATGTGGGACTAGCCAAGGTGGAAATGAGCAGTTCTTC. Translation: CASSKCGTSQGGNEQFF.

The rearrangement links TRBV6-5 to TRBJ1-3, with 7 bases aligning to TRBD1. Germline assignment: CDR1 MNHEY and CDR2 SVGAGI. V was pared by 2 bases and J by 0 bases, with 4 bases of the junction left unmatched. The CDR3 spans 16 residues. The CDR3 DNA follows: TGTGCCAGCAGTTACGACGGGACAGACTCTGGAAACACCATATATTTT. It translates to CASSYDGTDSGNTIYF.

As regards this clone: A read error may account for a junction end that differs from germline. This chain connects TRBV5-1 to TRBJ2-7; 8 nucleotides match TRBD1. Germline lookup yields CDR1 SGHRS and CDR2 YFSETQ. The CDR3 is made up of 14 amino acids. This CDR3 reads CASGLRQGFYEQYF. The CDR3 DNA follows: TGCGCCAGCGGCTTGAGACAGGGGTTCTACGAGCAGTACTTC.

The chain couples TRBV19 to TRBJ1-5; D is uncertain. CDR1 and CDR2 from the germline V gene are LNHDA and SQIVND (reference sequence). The CDR3 has 15 residues. Trimming removed 5 bases from V and 1 base from J, with 12 bases in between. The CDR3 sequence: CASSFGDRSNQPQHF. In nucleotides, the CDR3 is TGTGCCAGTAGTTTCGGGGATCGGAGCAATCAGCCCCAGCATTTT.

V gene TRBV19 combines with J gene TRBJ2-4, with a tentative D call TRBD2 (5 bases). Germline V gives CDR1 LNHDA, CDR2 SQIVND (reference sequence). Between the trimmed V and J ends, which lost 7 bases and 4 bases, there was a span of 14 bases. This CDR3 region has 14 residues. CDR3 region: CASTSKGVKNIQYF. CDR3 nucleotide sequence: TGTGCCAGTACCTCTAAGGGAGTGAAAAACATTCAGTACTTC. Variable domain in full (rest from reference TRBV19 and TRBJ2-4): DGGITQSPKYLFRKEGQNVTLSCEQNLNHDAMYWYRQDPGQGLRLIYYSQIVNDFQKGDIAEGYSVSREKKESFPLTVTSAQKNPTAFYLCASTSKGVKNIQYFGAGTRLSVL.

V gene TRBV6-6 combines with J gene TRBJ1-5; D not certain. Germline V gives CDR1 MNHNY, CDR2 SVGAGI (reference sequence). The germline V and J ends were trimmed by 0 bases and 5 bases, with 11 bases remaining between them. This CDR3 spans 15 amino acids. The CDR3 reads CASSYSSPPDQPQHF. The CDR3 DNA sequence: TGTGCCAGCAGTTACTCTTCTCCCCCGGATCAGCCCCAGCATTTT.

V is TRBV7-9 and J is TRBJ2-3; D remains ambiguous. The V gene lost 5 bases and the J gene lost 4 bases, with 16 bases spanning the gap. The CDR3 loop spans 15 amino acids. Germline loops: CDR1 SEHNR, CDR2 FQNEAQ (reference sequence). CDR3 nucleotide sequence: TGTGCCAGCAGCCGAGTGGTGATTCGCGCAGATACGCAGTATTTT. It codes for CASSRVVIRADTQYF.

This sequence joins TRBV27 and TRBJ1-2; D perhaps matches TRBD1 (6 bases). The ends were cut back, 2 bases at V and 5 bases at J, with 12 bases in the middle. CDR1 and CDR2 from the germline V gene are MNHEY and SMNVEV (reference sequence). The CDR3 consists of 14 residues. This CDR3 reads CASSLGGFGYGYTF. Written as DNA, the CDR3 is TGTGCCAGCAGTTTAGGGGGCTTCGGGTATGGCTACACCTTC.

The chain couples TRBV27 to TRBJ2-2; D is uncertain. V was clipped by 5 bases and J by 3 bases, with 7 bases between them. This CDR3 has 13 residues. CDR1 MNHEY and CDR2 SMNVEV come from the germline V gene (reference sequence). In nucleotides, the CDR3 is TGTGCCAGCAGTCCCCGGGACACCGGGGAGCTGTTTTTT. It codes for CASSPRDTGELFF.

This chain connects TRBV9 to TRBJ2-1; TRBD2 matches at 9 bases. The CDR3 totals 16 residues. Germline values: CDR1 SGDLS, CDR2 YYNGEE. Trimming at V came to 0 bases and at J to 5 bases, leaving 6 bases not matched to a gene. CDR3 loop: CASSVGAGGNHNEQFF. The CDR3 region has the DNA TGTGCCAGCAGCGTAGGGGCGGGGGGGAACCACAATGAGCAGTTCTTC.

The rearrangement joins TRBV5-1 to TRBJ2-5, with 8 bases identical to TRBD1. Germline CDR1 SGHRS, CDR2 YFSETQ. Trimming cost V 4 bases and J 5 bases; bases outside gene matches: 10. The CDR3 runs 15 residues. The CDR3 nucleotides are TGCGCCAGCAGCAACCTCAGGGGGCCAGGGGAGACCCAGTACTTC. Encoded protein: CASSNLRGPGETQYF.

The V call is TRBV11-2, the J call TRBJ2-7, with D hard to call. Germline assignment: CDR1 SGHAT and CDR2 FQNNGV. V lost 1 base and J 4 bases, leaving 17 bases between the germline ends. This CDR3 region has 16 residues. CDR3 in DNA: TGTGCCAGCAGCTTAGGCGAGGCGAACCAGCCGTACGAGCAGTACTTC. It is translated as CASSLGEANQPYEQYF.

The chain couples TRBV30 to TRBJ2-5; weak D call: TRBD2 (5 bases). Germline loops: CDR1 GTSNPN, CDR2 SVGIG (reference sequence). The CDR3 consists of 14 residues. Trimming shortened V by 2 bases and J by 5 bases, and 15 bases separated the two germline ends. In DNA form, the CDR3 reads TGTGCCTGGAGTCGGTTAACTAGTGGGGAGACCCAGTACTTC. It yields the protein CAWSRLTSGETQYF.

The genes are TRBV18 and TRBJ1-4, with D perhaps TRBD1 (6 bases). The CDR3 sequence is 16 residues long. Trimming pared 5 bases from V and 3 bases from J, leaving 16 bases between. Germline loops: CDR1 KGHSH, CDR2 LQKENI. The CDR3 nucleotides read TGTGCCAGCTCAACTACAGGGAATCTAGCTAATGAAAAACTGTTTTTT. It codes for CASSTTGNLANEKLFF.

The V and J genes are TRBV30 and TRBJ2-4; 13 bases agree with TRBD2. V lost 2 bases to trimming and J lost 5 bases; unmatched junction nucleotides: 9. In germline, CDR1 is GTSNPN, CDR2 SVGIG (reference sequence). The CDR3 consists of 17 residues. In DNA form, the CDR3 reads TGTGCCTGGAGTCGGGCCCGAACTAGCGGGAGGGAAAACATTCAGTACTTC. Protein sequence: CAWSRARTSGRENIQYF.

The chain links TRBV4-1 to TRBJ1-4; TRBD1 is a possible D gene (6 bases). Trimming took off 0 bases at V and 4 bases at J, with 12 bases between the two ends. Germline-derived CDR1 and CDR2 are MGHRA and YSYEKL. CDR3 length: 16 amino acids. This chain's CDR3 is CASSQEAGAGNEKLFF. The CDR3 DNA reads TGCGCCAGCAGCCAAGAAGCGGGGGCGGGTAATGAAAAACTGTTTTTT.

The genes are TRBV15 and TRBJ2-5; D possibly corresponds to TRBD2 (6 bases). CDR1 and CDR2 from the germline V gene are LNHNV and YYDKDF (reference sequence). Trimming left V 3 bases short and J 5 bases short, with 19 bases between. The CDR3 covers 16 residues. The CDR3 reads CATSRGRLGAGETQYF. The DNA of the CDR3 is TGTGCCACCAGCAGGGGCCGACTAGGGGCGGGTGAGACCCAGTACTTC.

The chain has TRBV4-2 and TRBJ1-2, with 7 nucleotides matching TRBD1. The CDR3 length is 16 residues. V dropped 0 bases and J dropped 6; count of bases not matched to a gene: 10. Germline V lookup: CDR1 LGHNA, CDR2 YNFKEQ. This CDR3 reads CASSQDPAGGVDGYTF. The CDR3 coding sequence is TGTGCCAGCAGCCAAGATCCCGCAGGGGGTGTCGATGGCTACACCTTC.